This is a list of T cell receptor beta chains from one sample in a study of beta chain features in type 1 diabetes. Method: immunoSEQ multiplex PCR; TCRdb's copy keeps in-frame clones and lacks some. The data contain 240,000 or so clones, approximately 70% of them singletons. Sequenced sample: naive CD4+ T cells from blood. These receptors were collected from a man younger than 45 in good health. The CDR3 runs from the conserved cysteine through the conserved F or W. Each record gives: CDR3 DNA, CDR3 protein, J gene, clone size, V gene, D gene. A D gene is named only where the DNA matches it firmly. Size values are once, few and many counts, or a class for expanded clones, and some rows have none.

CDR3nt: TGTGCCAGCAGCCAACTCCGGACAGGGTTAGCCTACGAGCAGTACTTC; CDR3aa: CASSQLRTGLAYEQYF; j_gene: TRBJ2-7; abundance: few; v_gene: TRBV7-2; d_gene: TRBD1
CDR3nt: TGTGCCTGGGCGACAGGGATTAACTATGGCTACACCTTC; CDR3aa: CAWATGINYGYTF; j_gene: TRBJ1-2; abundance: .; v_gene: TRBV30; d_gene: TRBD1
CDR3nt: TGTGCCATCTCCCTCTCTGGGGCCAACGTCCTGACTTTC; CDR3aa: CAISLSGANVLTF; j_gene: TRBJ2-6; abundance: .; v_gene: TRBV10-3; d_gene: .
CDR3nt: TGTGCCAGCAGCGGAACCGGGACAGGGATCGAGCAGTACTTC; CDR3aa: CASSGTGTGIEQYF; j_gene: TRBJ2-7; abundance: .; v_gene: TRBV25-1; d_gene: TRBD1
CDR3nt: TGTGCCTGGAGTCGTACAGGGTGCAATCAGCCCCAGCATTTT; CDR3aa: CAWSRTGCNQPQHF; j_gene: TRBJ1-5; abundance: .; v_gene: TRBV30; d_gene: .
CDR3nt: TGTGCCAGCAGCCCAGAGGCTAGCGGGAGGTATGAGCAGTTCTTC; CDR3aa: CASSPEASGRYEQFF; j_gene: TRBJ2-1; abundance: .; v_gene: TRBV7-2; d_gene: TRBD2
CDR3nt: TGTGCCAGCAGCTCCCCCGGGACTAGCGGGAGTGTGCAGTACTTC; CDR3aa: CASSSPGTSGSVQYF; j_gene: TRBJ2-7; abundance: once; v_gene: TRBV9; d_gene: TRBD2
CDR3nt: TGTGCCTGGAGTGTAGACCGCCTCTACGAGCAGTACTTC; CDR3aa: CAWSVDRLYEQYF; j_gene: TRBJ2-7; abundance: few; v_gene: TRBV30; d_gene: .
CDR3nt: TGCAGCGTTGAGCAGGGGGTATCAGCTAACTATGGCTACACCTTC; CDR3aa: CSVEQGVSANYGYTF; j_gene: TRBJ1-2; abundance: .; v_gene: TRBV29-1; d_gene: TRBD1
CDR3nt: TGTGCCTGGAGTGATACAGGGGGCGCGACCTTC; CDR3aa: CAWSDTGGATF; j_gene: TRBJ1-2; abundance: .; v_gene: TRBV30; d_gene: TRBD1
CDR3nt: TGTGCCTGGAGTGCGCATAGGGGCAGCAATCAGCCCCAGCATTTT; CDR3aa: CAWSAHRGSNQPQHF; j_gene: TRBJ1-5; abundance: .; v_gene: TRBV30; d_gene: .
CDR3nt: TGTGCCATCAGTGAACGGCTCGAGGATTCACCCCTCCACTTT; CDR3aa: CAISERLEDSPLHF; j_gene: TRBJ1-6; abundance: .; v_gene: TRBV10-3; d_gene: .
CDR3nt: TGCAGCGCCTCCCTCGGGCTAGCGGGAGTCAATGAGCAGTTCTTC; CDR3aa: CSASLGLAGVNEQFF; j_gene: TRBJ2-1; abundance: .; v_gene: TRBV29-1; d_gene: TRBD2
CDR3nt: TGTGCCAGCAGTCCTCCGGGGACAGATGAGAATGAGCAGTTCTTC; CDR3aa: CASSPPGTDENEQFF; j_gene: TRBJ2-1; abundance: once; v_gene: TRBV2; d_gene: TRBD1
CDR3nt: TGTGCCTGGAGTCGGGACAGATCCTACGAGCAGTACTTC; CDR3aa: CAWSRDRSYEQYF; j_gene: TRBJ2-7; abundance: .; v_gene: TRBV30; d_gene: TRBD1
CDR3nt: TGCAGCGTTGCACGTGGGACCTACGAGCAGTACTTC; CDR3aa: CSVARGTYEQYF; j_gene: TRBJ2-7; abundance: .; v_gene: TRBV29-1; d_gene: .
CDR3nt: TGTGCCATCAGTGAGTCGGGGTCACCCCTCCACTTT; CDR3aa: CAISESGSPLHF; j_gene: TRBJ1-6; abundance: few; v_gene: TRBV10-3; d_gene: .
CDR3nt: TGCGCCAGCAGCCTTAGCGGGAGGGCCACAGATACGCAGTATTTT; CDR3aa: CASSLSGRATDTQYF; j_gene: TRBJ2-3; abundance: .; v_gene: TRBV5-1; d_gene: TRBD2
CDR3nt: TGTGCCAGCAGCCCAGTGCAAGCGGGAGGAGCAGATACGCAGTATTTT; CDR3aa: CASSPVQAGGADTQYF; j_gene: TRBJ2-3; abundance: once; v_gene: TRBV7-2; d_gene: TRBD2
CDR3nt: TGTGCCACCAGCAGAGCAATTACTTGGACAGTCACAGATACGCAGTATTTT; CDR3aa: CATSRAITWTVTDTQYF; j_gene: TRBJ2-3; abundance: few; v_gene: TRBV15; d_gene: .
CDR3nt: TGCAGCGTTCGCTATTGGGACAGCACAGATACGCAGTATTTT; CDR3aa: CSVRYWDSTDTQYF; j_gene: TRBJ2-3; abundance: .; v_gene: TRBV29-1; d_gene: .
CDR3nt: TGTGCCTGGAGTGTTTTGGAGACCCAGTACTTC; CDR3aa: CAWSVLETQYF; j_gene: TRBJ2-5; abundance: few; v_gene: TRBV30; d_gene: .
CDR3nt: TGTGCCAGCAGCGTAGTCGGGCTAGACACAGATACGCAGTATTTT; CDR3aa: CASSVVGLDTDTQYF; j_gene: TRBJ2-3; abundance: .; v_gene: TRBV9; d_gene: .
CDR3nt: TGTGCCAGCTCACCGACCAGGAGCTCCTACGAGCAGTACTTC; CDR3aa: CASSPTRSSYEQYF; j_gene: TRBJ2-7; abundance: .; v_gene: TRBV18; d_gene: .
CDR3nt: TGTGCCTGGAGTGAGGGAAAGAGCAATCAGCCCCAGCATTTT; CDR3aa: CAWSEGKSNQPQHF; j_gene: TRBJ1-5; abundance: .; v_gene: TRBV30; d_gene: .
CDR3nt: TGTGCCAGCAGTGAGGAGGGAGCTGGCACAGATACGCAGTATTTT; CDR3aa: CASSEEGAGTDTQYF; j_gene: TRBJ2-3; abundance: few; v_gene: TRBV2; d_gene: .
CDR3nt: TGCGCCAGCAGCCAGGGACTAGCGAGCCATGAGCAGTTCTTC; CDR3aa: CASSQGLASHEQFF; j_gene: TRBJ2-1; abundance: .; v_gene: TRBV4-3; d_gene: TRBD2
CDR3nt: TGTGCCAGCAGTGGGGGCTACGAGCAGTACTTC; CDR3aa: CASSGGYEQYF; j_gene: TRBJ2-7; abundance: .; v_gene: TRBV28; d_gene: .
CDR3nt: TGTGCCAGCAGCAGACCCCCCGGGAATGAGCAGTTCTTC; CDR3aa: CASSRPPGNEQFF; j_gene: TRBJ2-1; abundance: few; v_gene: TRBV21-1; d_gene: .
CDR3nt: TGTGCCATCAACTTCAACCGGGGGTATGGCTACACCTTC; CDR3aa: CAINFNRGYGYTF; j_gene: TRBJ1-2; abundance: .; v_gene: TRBV10-3; d_gene: .
CDR3nt: TGTGCCAGCAGTTACAGGGCAGCTCGCGAGCAGTACTTC; CDR3aa: CASSYRAAREQYF; j_gene: TRBJ2-7; abundance: few; v_gene: TRBV6-5; d_gene: .
CDR3nt: TGTGCCAGCAGCCAAGCGCTGGGCTCCTCATACTACGAGCAGTACTTC; CDR3aa: CASSQALGSSYYEQYF; j_gene: TRBJ2-7; abundance: few; v_gene: TRBV14; d_gene: .
CDR3nt: TGTGCCTGGAAAAAACAGGGATTCACTGAAGCTTTCTTT; CDR3aa: CAWKKQGFTEAFF; j_gene: TRBJ1-1; abundance: .; v_gene: TRBV30; d_gene: .
CDR3nt: TGCAGCGTTGAAAGGACTCCGAATGAGCAGTTCTTC; CDR3aa: CSVERTPNEQFF; j_gene: TRBJ2-1; abundance: .; v_gene: TRBV29-1; d_gene: .
CDR3nt: TGCGCCAGCAGCCAACCGGGACAGGGCTACGAGCAGTACTTC; CDR3aa: CASSQPGQGYEQYF; j_gene: TRBJ2-7; abundance: .; v_gene: TRBV4-1; d_gene: TRBD1
CDR3nt: TGTGCCAGCAGTGCTGGGGGGACAGCAGTCTACGAGCAGTACTTC; CDR3aa: CASSAGGTAVYEQYF; j_gene: TRBJ2-7; abundance: .; v_gene: TRBV27; d_gene: .
CDR3nt: TGTGCCTGGGCCGGGACAGGGAGACAGCCCCAGCATTTT; CDR3aa: CAWAGTGRQPQHF; j_gene: TRBJ1-5; abundance: .; v_gene: TRBV30; d_gene: TRBD1
CDR3nt: TGTGCCTGGAAGTTATTGGGACAGGGGAATTCACCCCTCCACTTT; CDR3aa: CAWKLLGQGNSPLHF; j_gene: TRBJ1-6; abundance: .; v_gene: TRBV30; d_gene: TRBD1
CDR3nt: TGTGCCAGCAGTCCCGGGACAGGGCCCTACAATGAGCAGTTCTTC; CDR3aa: CASSPGTGPYNEQFF; j_gene: TRBJ2-1; abundance: .; v_gene: TRBV7-9; d_gene: TRBD1
CDR3nt: TGCAGCGTACTACTCCGGGACAGGGACTATGGCTACACCTTC; CDR3aa: CSVLLRDRDYGYTF; j_gene: TRBJ1-2; abundance: .; v_gene: TRBV29-1; d_gene: TRBD1
CDR3nt: TGTGCCAGCAGCTACGACTCGTTCTACGAGCAGTACTTC; CDR3aa: CASSYDSFYEQYF; j_gene: TRBJ2-7; abundance: .; v_gene: TRBV7-9; d_gene: .
CDR3nt: TGTGCCAGCAGTCCCGGGACCAACTTCCCCTTCTTC; CDR3aa: CASSPGTNFPFF; j_gene: TRBJ2-1; abundance: .; v_gene: TRBV2; d_gene: .
CDR3nt: TGCAGCGTTGAGCGTACAGGGGGGGACATTCAGTACTTC; CDR3aa: CSVERTGGDIQYF; j_gene: TRBJ2-4; abundance: .; v_gene: TRBV29-1; d_gene: .
CDR3nt: TGCGCCAGCAGCTCCGGGACAGGGGGTTTGGAGCAGTACTTC; CDR3aa: CASSSGTGGLEQYF; j_gene: TRBJ2-7; abundance: .; v_gene: TRBV5-1; d_gene: TRBD1
CDR3nt: TGTGCCTGGAGTGTTGTTCCAGATACGCAGTATTTT; CDR3aa: CAWSVVPDTQYF; j_gene: TRBJ2-3; abundance: .; v_gene: TRBV30; d_gene: .
CDR3nt: TGTGCCTGGAGAAAGGGCCCTGGGGCCAACGTCCTGACTTTC; CDR3aa: CAWRKGPGANVLTF; j_gene: TRBJ2-6; abundance: .; v_gene: TRBV30; d_gene: .
CDR3nt: TGTGCCAGCAGTTGGGTTCGGGACCAAGAGACCCAGTACTTC; CDR3aa: CASSWVRDQETQYF; j_gene: TRBJ2-5; abundance: .; v_gene: TRBV28; d_gene: .
CDR3nt: TGTGCCAGCACCTCAGCGGGTTCAGCTTTCTTT; CDR3aa: CASTSAGSAFF; j_gene: TRBJ1-1; abundance: .; v_gene: TRBV7-9; d_gene: .
CDR3nt: TGTGCCAGCAGTCCTGGACTAGCGGGAGGTGGAGAGACCCAGTACTTC; CDR3aa: CASSPGLAGGGETQYF; j_gene: TRBJ2-5; abundance: .; v_gene: TRBV25-1; d_gene: TRBD2
CDR3nt: TGTGCCAGCAGCGATAAAGGGACAGGGACGAATGAGCAGTTCTTC; CDR3aa: CASSDKGTGTNEQFF; j_gene: TRBJ2-1; abundance: .; v_gene: TRBV25-1; d_gene: TRBD1
CDR3nt: TGTGCCAGCAGTGTAGACAGGGGCCAAGATACGCAGTATTTT; CDR3aa: CASSVDRGQDTQYF; j_gene: TRBJ2-3; abundance: .; v_gene: TRBV25-1; d_gene: TRBD1
CDR3nt: TGTGCCTGGAGTCCCTCGACAGGAACGCTAGAGCAGTTCTTC; CDR3aa: CAWSPSTGTLEQFF; j_gene: TRBJ2-1; abundance: few; v_gene: TRBV30; d_gene: .
CDR3nt: TGTGCCAGCAGCCGAGACGGGGTGAACACTGAAGCTTTCTTT; CDR3aa: CASSRDGVNTEAFF; j_gene: TRBJ1-1; abundance: .; v_gene: TRBV7-8; d_gene: .
CDR3nt: TGCGCCAGCAGCCCCTTAGGACAGCGGGACATTCAGTACTTC; CDR3aa: CASSPLGQRDIQYF; j_gene: TRBJ2-4; abundance: .; v_gene: TRBV4-1; d_gene: .
CDR3nt: TGTGCCAGCAGCCTCCGGACAGGGGGCACCTACAATGAGCAGTTCTTC; CDR3aa: CASSLRTGGTYNEQFF; j_gene: TRBJ2-1; abundance: .; v_gene: TRBV16; d_gene: TRBD1
CDR3nt: TGTGCCACCGAAGGGATCTCCTCCTACGAGCAGTACTTC; CDR3aa: CATEGISSYEQYF; j_gene: TRBJ2-7; abundance: .; v_gene: TRBV28; d_gene: .